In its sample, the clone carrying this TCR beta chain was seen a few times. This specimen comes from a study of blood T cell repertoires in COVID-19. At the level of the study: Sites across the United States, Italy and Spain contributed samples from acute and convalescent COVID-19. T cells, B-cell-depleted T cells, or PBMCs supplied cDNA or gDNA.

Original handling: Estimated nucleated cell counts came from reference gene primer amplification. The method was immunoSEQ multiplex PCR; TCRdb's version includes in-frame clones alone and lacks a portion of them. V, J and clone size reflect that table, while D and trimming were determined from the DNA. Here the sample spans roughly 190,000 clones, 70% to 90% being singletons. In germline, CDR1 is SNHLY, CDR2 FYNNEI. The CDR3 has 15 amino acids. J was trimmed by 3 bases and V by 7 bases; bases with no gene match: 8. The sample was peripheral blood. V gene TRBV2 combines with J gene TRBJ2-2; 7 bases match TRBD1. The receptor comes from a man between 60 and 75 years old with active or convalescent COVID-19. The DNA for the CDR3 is TGTGCCAGCAATCGAGGGGGCAGGGACACCGGGGAGCTGTTTTTT. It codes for CASNRGGRDTGELFF.